These 28 T cell receptor beta chains share one sample of origin, sequenced in a study of blood T cell repertoires in COVID-19. The repertoire was sequenced with immunoSEQ multiplex PCR; TCRdb's copy has only in-frame clones and lacks some. The sample carries over 130,000 clones, roughly 87% recorded once. Sequences were obtained from peripheral blood. The receptors come from a woman aged 60-75 years with active or convalescent COVID-19.

The V call is TRBV18, the J call TRBJ1-4; TRBD1 agrees at 7 bases. The V gene end was trimmed by 3 bases and the J gene end by 5 bases; junction bases not matched to a gene: 3. CDR1 and CDR2 (germline): KGHSH, LQKENI. CDR3 length: 14 amino acids. CDR3 protein: CASSPGTVNEKLFF. CDR3 in DNA: TGTGCCAGCTCACCCGGGACAGTGAATGAAAAACTGTTTTTT.

The gene calls are TRBV10-3 and TRBJ2-7; D unclear. This CDR3 spans 13 amino acids. The V gene's germline CDR1 is ENHRY and CDR2 SYGVKD. Trimming left V 8 bases short and J 1 base short, with 12 bases between. The CDR3 spells CAIAQQLSYEQYF. CDR3 nucleotide sequence: TGTGCCATCGCCCAACAGCTTTCCTACGAGCAGTACTTC.

The rearrangement links TRBV5-5 to TRBJ2-3; 9 bases are shared with TRBD1. The CDR3 has 15 residues. Germline loops: CDR1 SGHKS, CDR2 YYEKEE (reference sequence). After removal of 1 base from V and 6 bases from J, the junction contained 6 bases not matched to a gene. Written as DNA, the CDR3 is TGTGCCAGCAGCTTGAGGGGACAGGGAGGGGATACGCAGTATTTT. Its translation: CASSLRGQGGDTQYF.

A few counts support this clone. The rearrangement joins TRBV18 to TRBJ2-4; maybe TRBD2 (5 bases). This CDR3 region has 16 residues. V was clipped by 3 bases and J by 0 bases, with 12 bases between them. CDR1 KGHSH and CDR2 LQKENI come from the germline V gene. The CDR3 DNA sequence: TGTGCCAGCTCACCCACAGTTAGCGCAGCCAAAAACATTCAGTACTTC. Translated, it gives CASSPTVSAAKNIQYF.

V is TRBV5-1 and J is TRBJ1-4; 7 positions agree with TRBD1. The junction had 3 bases not matched to a gene; V was cut back by 4 bases and J by 0 bases. Germline loops: CDR1 SGHRS, CDR2 YFSETQ. The CDR3 extends over 15 amino acids. CDR3 sequence: CASSEGQATNEKLFF. CDR3 nucleotide sequence: TGCGCCAGCAGCGAAGGACAGGCAACTAATGAAAAACTGTTTTTT. The full variable domain, with the rest looked up from reference TRBV5-1 and TRBJ1-4, is KAGVTQTPRYLIKTRGQQVTLSCSPISGHRSVSWYQQTPGQGLQFLFEYFSETQRNKGNFPGRFSGRQFSNSRSEMNVSTLELGDSALYLCASSEGQATNEKLFFGSGTQLSVL.

The chain couples TRBV2 to TRBJ1-2, with 8 bases that match TRBD1. Unmatched junction bases numbered 10, after V lost 8 bases and J lost 5 bases. CDR1 and CDR2 (germline): SNHLY, FYNNEI. The CDR3 is made up of 14 amino acids. The DNA of the CDR3 is TGTGCCAGCGTTGGGGGTCAGGGGGCTTATGGCTACACCTTC. This codes for CASVGGQGAYGYTF.

CDR3 residues: CASSLRGNTIYF. As DNA, the CDR3 is TGTGCCAGCAGCCTTAGAGGAAACACCATATATTTT. The chain combines TRBV7-9 with TRBJ1-3; unclear D gene. The CDR3 is made up of 12 amino acids. Trimming pared 5 bases from V and 4 bases from J, leaving 6 bases between. Germline-derived CDR1 and CDR2 are SEHNR and FQNEAQ (reference sequence). The whole variable domain, filled in from reference TRBV7-9 and TRBJ1-3, reads DTGVSQNPRHKITKRGQNVTFRCDPISEHNRLYWYRQTLGQGPEFLTYFQNEAQLEKSRLLSDRFSAERPKGSFSTLEIQRTEQGDSAMYLCASSLRGNTIYFGEGSWLTVV.

CDR3 amino acids: CASSLAQGWETQYF. CDR3 bases: TGTGCCAGCAGCTTAGCGCAGGGATGGGAGACCCAGTACTTC. The rearrangement uses TRBV7-6 and TRBJ2-5, with D perhaps matching TRBD1 (5 bases). Germline loops: CDR1 SGHVS, CDR2 FNYEAQ. The CDR3 is 14 residues long. The V end was cut by 0 bases, the J end by 5 bases, with 10 bases between. Drawing the rest from reference TRBV7-6 and TRBJ2-5, the complete variable domain is GAGVSQSPRYKVTKRGQDVALRCDPISGHVSLYWYRQALGQGPEFLTYFNYEAQQDKSGLPNDRFSAERPEGSISTLTIQRTEQRDSAMYRCASSLAQGWETQYFGPGTRLLVL.

V usage is TRBV5-5 and J usage is TRBJ2-5; possibly TRBD1 for D (5 bases). Germline CDR1 SGHKS, CDR2 YYEKEE (reference sequence). This CDR3 has 13 amino acids. Trimming took off 3 bases at V and 3 bases at J, with 9 bases between the two ends. CDR3 amino acids: CASSYRQKETQYF. CDR3 in DNA: TGTGCCAGCAGCTATAGACAGAAAGAGACCCAGTACTTC. Based on the CDR3 plus reference TRBV5-5 and TRBJ2-5, the full variable domain is DAGVTQSPTHLIKTRGQQVTLRCSPISGHKSVSWYQQVLGQGPQFIFQYYEKEERGRGNFPDRFSARQFPNYSSELNVNALLLGDSALYLCASSYRQKETQYFGPGTRLLVL.

This chain connects TRBV3-1 (or the pseudogene TRBV3-2) to TRBJ2-3, with 7 bases that match TRBD1. The CDR3 loop spans 13 amino acids. Germline CDR1 LGHDT, CDR2 YNNKEL (reference sequence). V lost 6 bases, J lost 4 bases, and 4 bases stayed unmatched. As DNA, the CDR3 is TGTGCCAGCAGACTCACAGGGGCAGATACGCAGTATTTT. Protein: CASRLTGADTQYF.

This chain joins TRBV6-2 or TRBV6-3 and TRBJ2-7; 8 bases match TRBD1. This CDR3 has 17 residues. Trimming removed 2 bases from V and 1 base from J; junction bases left unmatched: 10. Looked up from germline, CDR1 is MNHEY and CDR2 is SVGEGT. The CDR3: CASSYALDRESSYEQYF. The CDR3 nucleotides read TGTGCCAGCAGTTACGCGCTGGACAGGGAGTCTTCCTACGAGCAGTACTTC.

The chain couples TRBV5-1 to TRBJ2-4; the D gene is possibly TRBD2 (6 bases). The CDR3 loop spans 17 amino acids. Per the germline V gene, CDR1 is SGHRS and CDR2 is YFSETQ. Trimming removed 0 bases at V and 0 bases at J, with 13 bases between. CDR3 nucleotides: TGCGCCAGCAGCTTGGGAGCGGCGGGACTAGCCAAAAACATTCAGTACTTC. As protein: CASSLGAAGLAKNIQYF. The whole variable domain, remainder taken from reference TRBV5-1 and TRBJ2-4, is KAGVTQTPRYLIKTRGQQVTLSCSPISGHRSVSWYQQTPGQGLQFLFEYFSETQRNKGNFPGRFSGRQFSNSRSEMNVSTLELGDSALYLCASSLGAAGLAKNIQYFGAGTRLSVL.

This clone was observed once. Germline is not matched at one junction end, which may reflect a read error. The V call is TRBV3-1 (or the pseudogene TRBV3-2), the J call TRBJ1-1, with 8 bases aligning to TRBD1. CDR1 is LGHDT and CDR2 is YNNKEL in the germline V gene (reference sequence). The CDR3 has 15 residues. The CDR3 nucleotides are TGTGCCAGCAGCGAAGACAGGGGTATCGACACTGAAGCTTTCTTT. Translation gives CASSEDRGIDTEAFF.

This clone was seen a few times. V usage is TRBV5-5 and J usage is TRBJ1-2; tentatively, D is TRBD1 (5 bases). CDR3 length: 13 residues. The germline CDR1 and CDR2 sequences are SGHKS and YYEKEE (reference sequence). With 5 bases removed from V and 2 bases from J, the gap between germline ends came to 10 bases. The chain's CDR3 is CASSQQENYGYTF. The CDR3 DNA is TGTGCCAGCAGTCAACAGGAAAACTATGGCTACACCTTC.

This clone was counted a single time. The chain couples TRBV19 to TRBJ1-1; D possibly corresponds to TRBD1 (6 bases). CDR1 is LNHDA and CDR2 is SQIVND in the germline V gene (reference sequence). The CDR3 sequence is 15 residues long. Trimming took 1 base from V and 1 from J, leaving 10 bases between them. CDR3 DNA sequence: TGTGCCAGTAGTATAGGGGGACATTGGAACACTGAAGCTTTCTTT. It yields the protein CASSIGGHWNTEAFF.

The chain is built from TRBV19 and TRBJ1-2; D possibly corresponds to TRBD1 (5 bases). The CDR3 spans 15 residues. Germline CDR1 and CDR2: LNHDA and SQIVND (reference sequence). V lost 3 bases and J lost 1, with 12 bases in between. The CDR3 region has the DNA TGTGCCAGTAGTATGGACACCGGGGGTAACTATGGCTACACCTTC. It specifies CASSMDTGGNYGYTF.

The chain employs TRBV5-1 and TRBJ2-7; D may be TRBD2 (5 bases). The ends were cut back, 6 bases at V and 2 bases at J, with 18 bases in the middle. Germline V gives CDR1 SGHRS, CDR2 YFSETQ. This CDR3 has 15 amino acids. The CDR3 is CASTPGNPRTYEQYF. The CDR3 DNA is TGCGCCAGCACCCCCGGGAATCCACGCACCTACGAGCAGTACTTC.

The chain recombines TRBV7-2 with TRBJ1-2, with D hard to call. The CDR3 is 14 residues long. The V and J ends lost 0 bases and 1 base respectively, with 6 bases between them. Germline values: CDR1 SGHTA, CDR2 FQGNSA. CDR3: CASSLAAVNYGYTF. DNA of the CDR3: TGTGCCAGCAGCTTAGCGGCAGTTAACTATGGCTACACCTTC.

This chain uses TRBV18 with TRBJ1-1; no definite D call. This CDR3 has 12 residues. Looked up from germline, CDR1 is KGHSH and CDR2 is LQKENI. Trimming pared 1 base from V and 11 bases from J, leaving 11 bases between. CDR3 DNA: TGTGCCAGCTCACCACTTACCGCGGAGGCTTTCTTT. The encoded protein is CASSPLTAEAFF.

The chain couples TRBV27 to TRBJ2-2, with 7 nucleotides matching TRBD2. The CDR3 extends over 15 amino acids. CDR1 and CDR2 from the germline V gene are MNHEY and SMNVEV (reference sequence). The V gene end was trimmed by 3 bases and the J gene end by 2 bases; junction bases not matched to a gene: 3. The CDR3 nucleotides read TGTGCCAGCAGTTTGCTAGCGGACAACACCGGGGAGCTGTTTTTT. Encoded protein: CASSLLADNTGELFF.

The chain links TRBV4-1 to TRBJ2-4; the match to TRBD1 covers 8 bases. J gave up 0 bases and V 2 bases, and 6 bases lay outside the gene matches. This CDR3 comprises 17 residues. The germline gives CDR1 MGHRA, CDR2 YSYEKL. CDR3 sequence (DNA): TGCGCCAGCAGCCAATCGGGACAGGAAGTAGCCAAAAACATTCAGTACTTC. Amino acids: CASSQSGQEVAKNIQYF.

The chain uses TRBV2 and TRBJ1-1, with D possibly matching TRBD1 (5 bases). The V and J ends lost 2 bases and 2 bases respectively, with 9 bases between them. The germline CDR1 and CDR2 sequences are SNHLY and FYNNEI. CDR3 length: 14 amino acids. CDR3 sequence reads: CASSEQGRNTEAFF. DNA of the CDR3: TGTGCCAGCAGTGAACAGGGTAGAAACACTGAAGCTTTCTTT.

The rearrangement uses TRBV2 and TRBJ2-1; D is possibly TRBD1 (6 bases). Deletions cut 5 bases from V and 9 bases from J, with 8 bases between. The CDR3 length is 11 residues. The germline V gene has CDR1 SNHLY and CDR2 FYNNEI. The DNA of the CDR3 is TGTGCCAGCAGTACAGGGTTTGAGCAGTTCTTC. Translated: CASSTGFEQFF.

CDR3 sequence (DNA): TGTGCCAGCAGTTCTGGAGGCTACGAGCAGTACTTC. Protein: CASSSGGYEQYF. The chain has TRBV2 and TRBJ2-7; TRBD2 might be the D (5 bases). The CDR3 extends over 12 amino acids. Germline V lookup: CDR1 SNHLY, CDR2 FYNNEI. V was trimmed by 5 bases and J by 3 bases, leaving 8 bases between them.

There are a few counts of this clone. The rearrangement joins TRBV11-2 to TRBJ2-7; D not resolved. The length of the CDR3 is 13 residues. Germline assignment: CDR1 SGHAT and CDR2 FQNNGV. V dropped 7 bases and J dropped 1 base, with 11 bases sitting between them. The CDR3 spells CASTSTPSYEQYF. The DNA for the CDR3 is TGTGCCAGCACTTCAACTCCTTCCTACGAGCAGTACTTC. The full variable domain, its missing parts supplied by reference TRBV11-2 and TRBJ2-7, is EAGVAQSPRYKIIEKRQSVAFWCNPISGHATLYWYQQILGQGPKLLIQFQNNGVVDDSQLPKDRFSAERLKGVDSTLKIQPAKLEDSAVYLCASTSTPSYEQYFGPGTRLTVT.

The chain joins TRBV6-2 or TRBV6-3 to TRBJ1-5; 8 bases line up with TRBD1. The germline V gene has CDR1 MNHEY and CDR2 SVGEGT. V lost 5 bases to trimming and J lost 7 bases; unmatched junction nucleotides: 10. There are 15 residues in the CDR3. The CDR3 nucleotides read TGTGCCAGCAGTCACCTACAGGGGGGCGGCCAGCCCCAGCATTTT. Translated, it gives CASSHLQGGGQPQHF.

The V and J genes are TRBV6-6 and TRBJ1-2, with D uncertain. Germline-derived CDR1 and CDR2 are MNHNY and SVGAGI (reference sequence). The CDR3 spans 12 residues. The ends were cut back, 7 bases at V and 5 bases at J, with 11 bases in the middle. CDR3 DNA: TGTGCCAGCAACTCACGGTCGTATGGCTACACCTTC. This gives the protein CASNSRSYGYTF.

V and J are TRBV5-6 and TRBJ2-5; 9 bases align to TRBD2. CDR3 length: 13 residues. J gave up 5 bases and V 4 bases, and 3 bases lay outside the gene matches. Germline CDR1 SGHDT, CDR2 YYEEEE. CDR3 loop: CASSGGTSETQYF. The CDR3 DNA follows: TGTGCCAGCAGCGGGGGGACTAGCGAGACCCAGTACTTC.